The entry below gives a single TCR beta chain sequence along with its context. This record belongs to a study of cytomegalovirus exposure and HLA in healthy donors. 13 Jbeta primers and 60 Vbeta primers were used for the PCR. The data were produced by immunoSEQ multiplex PCR, yet TCRdb's version contains in-frame clones alone and is incomplete. The sample shows about 140,000 clones, around nine tenths of them seen only once. This clonotype originated in a woman aged 25 to 39 in good health and CMV-seronegative. The sequenced material came from PBMCs.

Here the CDR3 reads CASSPPRVGLPGNEQFF. The CDR3 bases are TGTGCCAGCAGCCCCCCCAGGGTGGGACTCCCGGGCAATGAGCAGTTCTTC. The genes are TRBV9 and TRBJ2-1; TRBD2 might be the D (6 bases). Germline V gives CDR1 SGDLS, CDR2 YYNGEE. Deletions cut 4 bases from V and 6 bases from J, with 23 bases between. The CDR3 has 17 residues.